The rows below give T cell receptor beta chains drawn from one sample of a study of T cells in Graves' hyperthyroidism and ophthalmopathy. One entry per CDR3 protein, called by TCRdb with MiXCR from the multiplex PCR reads. Of approximately 300,000 distinct CDR3 sequences listed, about 18% were seen once; the top ten hold about 50%. Source material: blood. These receptors were obtained from a woman aged 55 to 70 with Graves' ophthalmopathy. Both conserved end residues are part of each CDR3. The D gene is left open where the match is weak. The size of a clone is reported for some rows only, either as once, few or many, or as a class for expanded clones.

length,size,V,D,J,DNA,CDR3
15,many,TRBV7-8,-,TRBJ2-1,TGTGCCAGCAGCTTAGGTCCGGGGGCGGGGAATGAGCAGTTCTTC,CASSLGPGAGNEQFF
13,many,TRBV11-3,-,TRBJ1-1,TGTGCCAGCAGCTTACTTGGGACCACTGAAGCTTTCTTT,CASSLLGTTEAFF
12,-,TRBV12-3/TRBV12-4,-,TRBJ2-1,TGTGCCAGCAGATCGGTGGCTGGTGAGCAGTTCTTC,CASRSVAGEQFF
14,-,TRBV7-6,TRBD1,TRBJ2-1,TGTGCCAGCAGCTACGGGACAGGGTTTAGTGAGCAGTTCTTC,CASSYGTGFSEQFF
13,-,TRBV3-1,-,TRBJ2-3,TGTGCCAGCCGCCAGGCGAGCACAGATACGCAGTATTTT,CASRQASTDTQYF
14,few,TRBV20-1,-,TRBJ1-2,TGCAGTGCTAGAAGGCGTGCGGTGGACTATGGCTACACCTTC,CSARRRAVDYGYTF
15,many,TRBV18,TRBD2,TRBJ2-1,TGTGCCAGCTCACCACCCGGCGGGAGAAAAAATGAGCAGTTCTTC,CASSPPGGRKNEQFF
12,many,TRBV20-1,-,TRBJ1-5,TGCAGTGCTAGAATGGGGCAGCAGCCCCAGCATTTT,CSARMGQQPQHF
16,few,TRBV6-8,-,TRBJ1-6,TGTGCCAGCAGTTCCCGACCTGACAGGTTGAGTTCACCCCTCCACTTT,CASSSRPDRLSSPLHF
14,-,TRBV19,TRBD2,TRBJ2-4,TGTGCCAGTAGTATGGGGGGGTTCGAAAACATTCAGTACTTC,CASSMGGFENIQYF
13,-,TRBV12-3/TRBV12-4,-,TRBJ2-3,TGTGCCAGCACCTGGGAGGAAGCTAATACGCAGTATTTT,CASTWEEANTQYF
15,-,TRBV4-2,TRBD2,TRBJ2-7,TGTGCCAGCAGCCAAGTTAGCGGGAGAGATGGCGAGCAGTACTTC,CASSQVSGRDGEQYF
15,many,TRBV5-1,-,TRBJ1-4,TGCGCCAGCAGCACAACAGTATCGACTAATGAAAAACTGTTTTTT,CASSTTVSTNEKLFF
16,many,TRBV6-2/TRBV6-3,-,TRBJ1-1,TGTGCCAGCAGACGAACAGGGACCCTACTGAACACTGAAGCTTTCTTT,CASRRTGTLLNTEAFF
16,-,TRBV7-6,TRBD2,TRBJ2-3,TGTGCCAGCAGTCGGACGGGGGGGCAAGGGTCTGATACGCAGTATTTT,CASSRTGGQGSDTQYF
13,-,TRBV20-1,-,TRBJ1-1,TGCAGTGCTAGGATGGGAACAATCACTGAAGCTTTCTTT,CSARMGTITEAFF